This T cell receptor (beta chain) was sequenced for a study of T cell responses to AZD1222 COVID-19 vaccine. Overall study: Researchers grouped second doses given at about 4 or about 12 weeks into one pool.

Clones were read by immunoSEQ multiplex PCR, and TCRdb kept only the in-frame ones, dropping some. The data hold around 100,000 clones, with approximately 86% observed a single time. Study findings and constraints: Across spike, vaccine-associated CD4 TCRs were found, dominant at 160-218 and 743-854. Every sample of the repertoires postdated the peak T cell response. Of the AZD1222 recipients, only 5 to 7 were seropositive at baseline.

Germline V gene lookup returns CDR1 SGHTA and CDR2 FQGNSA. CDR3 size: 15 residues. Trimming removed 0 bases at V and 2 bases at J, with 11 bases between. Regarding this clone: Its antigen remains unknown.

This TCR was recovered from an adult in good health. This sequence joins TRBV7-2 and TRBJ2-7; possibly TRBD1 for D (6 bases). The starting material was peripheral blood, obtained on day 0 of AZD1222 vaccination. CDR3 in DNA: TGTGCCAGCAGCTTAGCCGCACAGGGAGCCTACGAGCAGTACTTC. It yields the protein CASSLAAQGAYEQYF.